Following are 4 T cell receptor beta chains from one sample sequenced in a study of memory CD4+ T cells and cytomegalovirus serostatus. The sort gate was single viable CD3+CD4+CD8-CD45RO+ cells for memory CD4+ T cells. Libraries were prepared by immunoSEQ multiplex PCR; TCRdb keeps only in-frame clonotypes and omits some of them. Of around 76,000 clones listed, about 73% are singletons. Sequences were obtained from memory CD4+ T cells from blood. Receptors originate from an adult in good health and CMV-seropositive.

This clone has only a few counts. The chain is built from TRBV13 and TRBJ1-1; D gene ambiguous. The V gene's germline CDR1 is PRHDT and CDR2 FYEKMQ (reference sequence). The CDR3 sequence is 14 residues long. Trimming left V 6 bases short and J 0 bases short, with 11 bases between. The CDR3 is CASRERVMNTEAFF. CDR3 in DNA: TGTGCCAGCAGAGAGCGGGTCATGAACACTGAAGCTTTCTTT.

The J gene is TRBJ1-5, the V gene TRBV10-3; 8 bases agree with TRBD1. In germline, CDR1 is ENHRY, CDR2 SYGVKD. The CDR3 has 13 residues. With V trimmed by 10 bases and J by 5 bases, 7 bases remained unmatched. The CDR3 DNA is TGTGCCACCGCGACGGACAGGGATCAGCCCCAGCATTTT. This encodes CATATDRDQPQHF.

V usage is TRBV27 and J usage is TRBJ1-2; maybe TRBD1 (5 bases). The CDR3 spans 15 residues. CDR1 is MNHEY and CDR2 is SMNVEV in the germline V gene (reference sequence). Trimming removed 2 bases at V and 8 bases at J, with 18 bases between. The CDR3 sequence is CASSLRVGTGGGYTF. CDR3 in DNA: TGTGCCAGCAGTTTAAGAGTTGGGACTGGCGGGGGCTACACCTTC.

This chain joins TRBV2 and TRBJ1-2; 9 bases are a match to TRBD1. This CDR3 contains 17 residues. With 2 bases clipped from V and 5 bases from J, the junction kept 12 bases outside the gene matches. Per germline, CDR1 SNHLY and CDR2 FYNNEI. CDR3 amino acids: CASSERASWTGAYGYTF. CDR3 nucleotides: TGTGCCAGCAGTGAAAGGGCATCGTGGACAGGGGCGTATGGCTACACCTTC.